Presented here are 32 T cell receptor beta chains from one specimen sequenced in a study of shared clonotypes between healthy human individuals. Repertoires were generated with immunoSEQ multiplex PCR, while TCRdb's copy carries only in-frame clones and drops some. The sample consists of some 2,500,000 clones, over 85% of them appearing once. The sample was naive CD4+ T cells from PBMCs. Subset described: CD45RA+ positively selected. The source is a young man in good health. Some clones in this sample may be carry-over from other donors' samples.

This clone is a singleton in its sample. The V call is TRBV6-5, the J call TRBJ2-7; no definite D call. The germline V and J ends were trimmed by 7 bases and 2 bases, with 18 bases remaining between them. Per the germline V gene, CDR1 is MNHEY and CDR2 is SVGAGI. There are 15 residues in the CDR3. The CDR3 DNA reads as TGTGCCAGCACCCCGACCCCCCGGGCCACCTACGAGCAGTACTTC. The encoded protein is CASTPTPRATYEQYF.

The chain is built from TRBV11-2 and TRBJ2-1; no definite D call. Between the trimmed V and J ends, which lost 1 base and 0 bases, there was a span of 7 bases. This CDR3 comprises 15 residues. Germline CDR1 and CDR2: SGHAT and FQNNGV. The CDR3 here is CASSLVTVSYNEQFF. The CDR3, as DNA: TGTGCCAGCAGCTTAGTGACGGTCTCCTACAATGAGCAGTTCTTC.

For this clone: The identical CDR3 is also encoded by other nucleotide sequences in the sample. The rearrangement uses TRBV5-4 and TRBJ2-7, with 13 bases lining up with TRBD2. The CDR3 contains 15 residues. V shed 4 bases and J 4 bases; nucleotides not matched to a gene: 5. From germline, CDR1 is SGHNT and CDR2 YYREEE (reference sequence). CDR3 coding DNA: TGTGCCAGCAGCCCTGGACTAGCGGGAGTATACGAGCAGTACTTC. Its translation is CASSPGLAGVYEQYF.

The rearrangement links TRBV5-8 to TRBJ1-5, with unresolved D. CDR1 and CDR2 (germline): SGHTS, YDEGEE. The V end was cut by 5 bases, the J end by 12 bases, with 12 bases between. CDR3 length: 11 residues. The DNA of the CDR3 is TGTGCCAGCAGTAATGGGCGGGTCCAGCATTTT. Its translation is CASSNGRVQHF.

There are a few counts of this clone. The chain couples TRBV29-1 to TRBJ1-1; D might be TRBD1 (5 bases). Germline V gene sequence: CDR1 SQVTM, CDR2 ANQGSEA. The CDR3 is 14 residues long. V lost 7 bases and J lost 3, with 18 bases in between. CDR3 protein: CSGSSWGIYTEAFF. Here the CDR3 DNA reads TGCAGCGGCTCTTCTTGGGGGATCTACACTGAAGCTTTCTTT. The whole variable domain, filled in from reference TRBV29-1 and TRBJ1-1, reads SAVISQKPSRDICQRGTSLTIQCQVDSQVTMMFWYRQQPGQSLTLIATANQGSEATYESGFVIDKFPISRPNLTFSTLTVSNMSPEDSSIYLCSGSSWGIYTEAFFGQGTRLTVV.

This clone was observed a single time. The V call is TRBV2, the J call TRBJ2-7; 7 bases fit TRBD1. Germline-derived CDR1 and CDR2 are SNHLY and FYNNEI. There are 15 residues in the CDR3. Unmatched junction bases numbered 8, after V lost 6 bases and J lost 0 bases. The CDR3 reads CASRWDRGSSYEQYF. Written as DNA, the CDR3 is TGTGCCAGCAGGTGGGACAGAGGGAGCTCCTACGAGCAGTACTTC.

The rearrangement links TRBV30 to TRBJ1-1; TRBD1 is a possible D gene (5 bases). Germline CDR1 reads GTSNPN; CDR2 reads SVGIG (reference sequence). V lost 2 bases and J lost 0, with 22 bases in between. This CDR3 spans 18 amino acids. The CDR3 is CAWSSSPGGLLMNTEAFF. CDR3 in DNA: TGTGCCTGGAGTTCATCCCCGGGGGGGTTACTGATGAACACTGAAGCTTTCTTT.

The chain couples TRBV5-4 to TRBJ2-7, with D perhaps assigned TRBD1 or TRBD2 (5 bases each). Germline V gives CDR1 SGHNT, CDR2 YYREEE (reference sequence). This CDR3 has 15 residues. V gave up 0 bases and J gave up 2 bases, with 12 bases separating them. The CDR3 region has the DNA TGTGCCAGCAGCTTGGGAGGGACGGAAACCTACGAGCAGTACTTC. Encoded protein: CASSLGGTETYEQYF.

CDR3: CASSPRRDSQAASYNSPLHF. The CDR3 nucleotides read TGTGCCAGCAGCCCACGCCGGGACAGTCAGGCTGCCTCCTATAATTCACCCCTCCACTTT. This chain connects TRBV27 to TRBJ1-6; TRBD1 agrees at 7 bases. This CDR3 is 20 amino acids long. J lost 0 bases, V lost 6 bases, and 17 bases had no gene match. The germline V gene has CDR1 MNHEY and CDR2 SMNVEV (reference sequence).

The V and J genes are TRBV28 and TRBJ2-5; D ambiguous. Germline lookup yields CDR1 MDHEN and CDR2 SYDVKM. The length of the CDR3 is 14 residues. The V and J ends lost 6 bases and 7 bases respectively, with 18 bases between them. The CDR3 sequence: CASRSSATSGTQYF. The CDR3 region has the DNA TGTGCCAGCAGATCATCAGCGACGAGTGGGACCCAGTACTTC.

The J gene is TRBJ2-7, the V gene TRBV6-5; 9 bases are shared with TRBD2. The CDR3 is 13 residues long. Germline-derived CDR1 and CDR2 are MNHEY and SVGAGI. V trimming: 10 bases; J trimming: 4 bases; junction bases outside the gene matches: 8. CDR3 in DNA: TGTGCCACCACCCATAGCGGGAGTTACGAGCAGTACTTC. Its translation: CATTHSGSYEQYF.

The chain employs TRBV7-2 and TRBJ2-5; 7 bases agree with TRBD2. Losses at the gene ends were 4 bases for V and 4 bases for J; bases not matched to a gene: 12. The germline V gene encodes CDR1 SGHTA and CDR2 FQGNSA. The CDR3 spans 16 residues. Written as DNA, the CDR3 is TGTGCCAGCAGCTACCACCGGGGGGAGGGAGGAGAGACCCAGTACTTC. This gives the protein CASSYHRGEGGETQYF. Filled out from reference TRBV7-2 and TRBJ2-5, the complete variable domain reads GAGVSQSPSNKVTEKGKDVELRCDPISGHTALYWYRQSLGQGLEFLIYFQGNSAPDKSGLPSDRFSAERTGGSVSTLTIQRTQQEDSAVYLCASSYHRGEGGETQYFGPGTRLLVL.

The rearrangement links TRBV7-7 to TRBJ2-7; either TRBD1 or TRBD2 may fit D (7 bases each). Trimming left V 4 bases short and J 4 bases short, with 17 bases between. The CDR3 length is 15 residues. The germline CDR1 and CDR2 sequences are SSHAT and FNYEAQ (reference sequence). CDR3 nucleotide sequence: TGTGCCAGCAGCTCCAGACAGGGTAGCGGGTACGAGCAGTACTTC. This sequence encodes CASSSRQGSGYEQYF.

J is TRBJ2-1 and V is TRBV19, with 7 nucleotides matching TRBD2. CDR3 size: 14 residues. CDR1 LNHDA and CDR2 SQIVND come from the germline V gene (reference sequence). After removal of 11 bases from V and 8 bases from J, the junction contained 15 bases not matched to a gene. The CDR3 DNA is TGTGCCTGTGGGAGCTATGGCGGGAGTTATGAGCAGTTCTTC. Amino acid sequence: CACGSYGGSYEQFF.

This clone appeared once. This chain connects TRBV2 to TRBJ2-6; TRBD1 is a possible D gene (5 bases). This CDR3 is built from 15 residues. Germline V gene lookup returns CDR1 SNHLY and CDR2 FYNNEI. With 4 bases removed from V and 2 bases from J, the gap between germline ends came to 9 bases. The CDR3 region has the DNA TGTGCCAGCAGTGGGTCAGGGACTGGGGCCAACGTCCTGACTTTC. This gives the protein CASSGSGTGANVLTF.

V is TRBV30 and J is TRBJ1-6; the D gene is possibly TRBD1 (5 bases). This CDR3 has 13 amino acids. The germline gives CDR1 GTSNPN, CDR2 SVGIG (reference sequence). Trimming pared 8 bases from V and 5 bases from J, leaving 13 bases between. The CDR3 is CARGEGHNSPLHF. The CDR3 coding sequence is TGTGCCCGGGGCGAGGGCCATAATTCACCCCTCCACTTT.

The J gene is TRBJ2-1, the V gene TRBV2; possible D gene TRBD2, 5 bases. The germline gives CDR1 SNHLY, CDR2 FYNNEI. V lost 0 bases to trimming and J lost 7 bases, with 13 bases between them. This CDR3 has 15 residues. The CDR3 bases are TGTGCCAGCAGTGAAGCGGTGGGAGTTACTAATGAGCAGTTCTTC. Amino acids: CASSEAVGVTNEQFF. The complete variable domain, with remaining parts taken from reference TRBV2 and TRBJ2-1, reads EPEVTQTPSHQVTQMGQEVILRCVPISNHLYFYWYRQILGQKVEFLVSFYNNEISEKSEIFDDQFSVERPDGSNFTLKIRSTKLEDSAMYFCASSEAVGVTNEQFFGPGTRLTVL.

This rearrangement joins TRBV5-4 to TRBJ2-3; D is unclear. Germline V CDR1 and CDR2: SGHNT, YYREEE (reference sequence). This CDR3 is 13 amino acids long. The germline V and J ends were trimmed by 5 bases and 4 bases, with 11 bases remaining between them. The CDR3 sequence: CASRTPAADTQYF. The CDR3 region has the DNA TGTGCCAGCAGGACCCCAGCTGCAGATACGCAGTATTTT.

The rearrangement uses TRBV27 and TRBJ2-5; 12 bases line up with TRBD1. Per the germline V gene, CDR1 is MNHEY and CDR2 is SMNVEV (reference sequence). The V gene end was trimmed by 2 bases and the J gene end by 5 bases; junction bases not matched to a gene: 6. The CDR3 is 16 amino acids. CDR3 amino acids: CASSLRGTGGRETQYF. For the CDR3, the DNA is TGTGCCAGCAGTTTAAGAGGGACAGGGGGCCGGGAGACCCAGTACTTC.

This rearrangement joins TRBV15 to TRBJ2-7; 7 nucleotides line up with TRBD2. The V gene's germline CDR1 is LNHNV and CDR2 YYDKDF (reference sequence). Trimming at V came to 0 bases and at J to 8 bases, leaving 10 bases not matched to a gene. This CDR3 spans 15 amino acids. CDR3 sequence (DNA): TGTGCCACCAGCAGAGATAGTAGCGGGTACCGTCAGCAGTACTTC. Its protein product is CATSRDSSGYRQQYF.

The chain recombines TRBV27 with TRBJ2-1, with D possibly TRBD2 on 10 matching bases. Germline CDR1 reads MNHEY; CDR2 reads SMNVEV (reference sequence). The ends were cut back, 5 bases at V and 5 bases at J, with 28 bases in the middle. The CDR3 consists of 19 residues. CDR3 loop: CASSVSGTGWTSGNNEQFF. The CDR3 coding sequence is TGTGCCAGCAGTGTCTCCGGGACAGGGTGGACTAGCGGAAACAATGAGCAGTTCTTC.

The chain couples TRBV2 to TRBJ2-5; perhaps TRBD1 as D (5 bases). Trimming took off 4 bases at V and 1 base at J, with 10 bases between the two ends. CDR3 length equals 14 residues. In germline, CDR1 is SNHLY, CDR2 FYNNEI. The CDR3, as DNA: TGTGCCAGCAGTGGAGACAGACTCCAAGAGACCCAGTACTTC. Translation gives CASSGDRLQETQYF.

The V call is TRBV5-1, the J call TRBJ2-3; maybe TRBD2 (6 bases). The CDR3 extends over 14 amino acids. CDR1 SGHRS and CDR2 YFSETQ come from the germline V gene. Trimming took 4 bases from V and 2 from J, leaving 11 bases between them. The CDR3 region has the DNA TGCGCCAGCAGCCCCGGGGACTTCACAGATACGCAGTATTTT. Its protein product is CASSPGDFTDTQYF.

The CDR3 loop is CASTAHNTPYEQYF. CDR3 coding DNA: TGTGCCAGTACCGCGCACAACACCCCCTACGAGCAGTACTTC. V gene TRBV19 combines with J gene TRBJ2-7; no definite D call. The germline V and J ends were trimmed by 7 bases and 2 bases, with 15 bases remaining between them. In germline, CDR1 is LNHDA, CDR2 SQIVND (reference sequence). This CDR3 region has 14 residues.

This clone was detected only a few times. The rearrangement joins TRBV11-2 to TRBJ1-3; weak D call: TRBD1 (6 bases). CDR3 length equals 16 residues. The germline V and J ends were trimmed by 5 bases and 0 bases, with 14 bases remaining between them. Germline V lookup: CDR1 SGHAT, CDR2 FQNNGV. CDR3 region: CASSGRTGFSGNTIYF. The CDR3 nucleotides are TGTGCCAGCAGCGGACGTACAGGGTTCTCTGGAAACACCATATATTTT.

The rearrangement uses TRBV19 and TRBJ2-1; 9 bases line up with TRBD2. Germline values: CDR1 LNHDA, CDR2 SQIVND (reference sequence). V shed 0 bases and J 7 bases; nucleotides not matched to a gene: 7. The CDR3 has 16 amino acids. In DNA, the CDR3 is TGTGCCAGTAGTATAGATAGGTTAGCGGGAGTTAATGAGCAGTTCTTC. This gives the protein CASSIDRLAGVNEQFF.

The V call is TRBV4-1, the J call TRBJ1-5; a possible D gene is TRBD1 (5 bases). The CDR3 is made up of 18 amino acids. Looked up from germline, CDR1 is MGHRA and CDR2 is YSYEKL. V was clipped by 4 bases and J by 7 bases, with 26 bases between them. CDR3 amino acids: CASSPAGPIFNLEQPQHF. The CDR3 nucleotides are TGCGCCAGCAGCCCTGCGGGACCGATCTTTAATCTGGAGCAGCCCCAGCATTTT.

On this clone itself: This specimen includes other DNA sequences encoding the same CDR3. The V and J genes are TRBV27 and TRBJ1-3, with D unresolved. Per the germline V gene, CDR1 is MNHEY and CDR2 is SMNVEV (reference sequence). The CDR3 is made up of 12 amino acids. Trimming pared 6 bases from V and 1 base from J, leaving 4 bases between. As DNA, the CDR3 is TGTGCCAGCAGGGGGTCTGGAAACACCATATATTTT. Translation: CASRGSGNTIYF.

The CDR3 DNA follows: TGCGCCAGCAGCTTCTCTTTACCGGGACAGGGGAACACCGGGGAGCTGTTTTTT. It translates to CASSFSLPGQGNTGELFF. The chain uses TRBV5-1 and TRBJ2-2, with 9 bases lining up with TRBD1. Trimming took 2 bases from V and 1 from J; bases not matched to a gene: 9. There are 18 residues in the CDR3. In germline, CDR1 is SGHRS, CDR2 YFSETQ.

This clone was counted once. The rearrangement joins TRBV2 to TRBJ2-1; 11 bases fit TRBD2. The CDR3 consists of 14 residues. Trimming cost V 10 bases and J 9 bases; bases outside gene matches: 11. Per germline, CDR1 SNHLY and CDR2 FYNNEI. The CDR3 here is CATHPSGRRSEQFF. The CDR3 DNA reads TGTGCCACCCACCCTAGCGGGAGGAGGAGTGAGCAGTTCTTC.

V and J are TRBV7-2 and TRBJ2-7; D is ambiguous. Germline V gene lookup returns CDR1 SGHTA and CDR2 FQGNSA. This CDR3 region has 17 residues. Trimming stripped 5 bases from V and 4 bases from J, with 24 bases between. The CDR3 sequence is CASSPPQRFTHGYEQYF. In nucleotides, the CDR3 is TGTGCCAGCAGCCCCCCCCAGCGCTTCACCCACGGGTACGAGCAGTACTTC.

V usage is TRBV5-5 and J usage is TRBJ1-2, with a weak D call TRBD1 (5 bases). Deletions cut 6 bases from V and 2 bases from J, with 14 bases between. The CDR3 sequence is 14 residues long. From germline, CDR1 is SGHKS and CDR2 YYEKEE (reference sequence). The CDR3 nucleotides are TGTGCCAGCAACCACCCACGACAGAACTATGGCTACACCTTC. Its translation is CASNHPRQNYGYTF.